A single sample gave rise to the 22 T cell receptor beta chains below, sequenced in a study of blood T cell repertoires in COVID-19. Sequencing was performed with immunoSEQ multiplex PCR; in TCRdb, only in-frame clones are kept and a portion is missing. The sample comprises about 240,000 clones, approximately 86% of which are singletons, and roughly 3.3% rests with the top ten. The specimen sequenced was PBMCs or T cells enriched from blood (not recorded which). The receptor source for this set is a woman between 40 and 50 years old with acute COVID-19.

The V call is TRBV6-2 or TRBV6-3, the J call TRBJ2-5, with 12 bases that match TRBD1. With 4 bases clipped from V and 1 base from J, the junction kept 10 bases outside the gene matches. The CDR3 length is 18 residues. CDR1 and CDR2 (germline): MNHEY, SVGEGT. The CDR3 loop is CASSLGTGGLLPQETQYF. The CDR3 DNA sequence: TGTGCCAGCAGTTTGGGGACAGGGGGCCTGTTACCCCAAGAGACCCAGTACTTC.

The gene calls are TRBV6-1 and TRBJ2-1; 9 nucleotides align to TRBD2. J gave up 1 base and V 6 bases, and 4 bases lay outside the gene matches. The CDR3 covers 15 residues. Germline V gene lookup returns CDR1 MNHNS and CDR2 SASEGT. Written as DNA, the CDR3 is TGTGCCAGCAGGTCTACTAGCGGGTCCTACAATGAGCAGTTCTTC. Translation gives CASRSTSGSYNEQFF.

The chain couples TRBV30 to TRBJ1-2; maybe TRBD1 (6 bases). Germline V gene data show CDR1 as GTSNPN and CDR2 as SVGIG (reference sequence). This CDR3 spans 14 amino acids. Between the trimmed V and J ends, which lost 7 bases and 1 base, there was a span of 16 bases. The CDR3 nucleotides read TGTGCCTCAGCCGGGACATTCCTTAACTATGGCTACACCTTC. Its translation: CASAGTFLNYGYTF.

The V call is TRBV6-5, the J call TRBJ1-2; weak D call: TRBD1 (5 bases). The CDR3 runs to 13 residues. Germline CDR1 MNHEY, CDR2 SVGAGI. V was shortened by 8 bases and J by 4 bases, with 14 bases between the two germline ends. The DNA for the CDR3 is TGTGCCAGCGCAAACTATCAGGGCTATGGCTACACCTTC. Translating gives CASANYQGYGYTF.

V usage is TRBV29-1 and J usage is TRBJ2-7, with 8 bases matching TRBD2. V trimming: 2 bases; J trimming: 5 bases; junction bases outside the gene matches: 14. The CDR3 consists of 16 residues. Germline CDR1 is SQVTM and CDR2 is ANQGSEA. This CDR3 reads CSVEPLVSGSFNEQYF. CDR3 DNA sequence: TGCAGCGTTGAACCCCTTGTGAGCGGGAGTTTCAACGAGCAGTACTTC.

The chain has TRBV25-1 and TRBJ2-5, with TRBD1 matching over 7 bases. Trimming took 6 bases from V and 5 from J; bases not matched to a gene: 6. The CDR3 covers 13 residues. The germline CDR1 and CDR2 sequences are MGHDK and SYGVNS. CDR3 DNA: TGTGCCAGCAGAAGGACAGGCGGGGAGACCCAGTACTTC. Translating gives CASRRTGGETQYF.

The V call is TRBV14, the J call TRBJ2-1, with 11 nucleotides matching TRBD2. With 5 bases clipped from V and 8 bases from J, the junction kept 8 bases outside the gene matches. The germline V gene has CDR1 SGHDN and CDR2 FVKESK. This CDR3 spans 15 amino acids. The CDR3 loop is CASSLIAGGPHEQFF. CDR3 nucleotide sequence: TGTGCCAGCAGCTTAATAGCGGGAGGGCCCCATGAGCAGTTCTTC.

The V gene is TRBV19, the J gene TRBJ2-1, with TRBD2 as a possible D gene (6 bases). The CDR3 runs to 13 residues. Germline loops: CDR1 LNHDA, CDR2 SQIVND (reference sequence). V was cut by 5 bases and J by 5 bases, with 10 bases left in between. As DNA, the CDR3 is TGTGCCAGTAGTGTAGGACTAAACAATGAGCAGTTCTTC. Residues: CASSVGLNNEQFF.

The gene calls are TRBV28 and TRBJ2-3; 12 bases align to TRBD2. Germline lookup yields CDR1 MDHEN and CDR2 SYDVKM. The CDR3 totals 15 residues. With 3 bases clipped from V and 5 bases from J, the junction kept 3 bases outside the gene matches. In DNA, the CDR3 is TGTGCCAGCAGTTTTCTAGCGGGAGGGTTAGATACGCAGTATTTT. Translation: CASSFLAGGLDTQYF.

This sequence joins TRBV7-9 and TRBJ2-2; possibly TRBD2 for D (7 bases). Germline CDR1 and CDR2: SEHNR and FQNEAQ (reference sequence). CDR3 length equals 16 residues. Trimming took 4 bases from V and 6 from J, leaving 18 bases between them. This chain's CDR3 is CASSSPRLAGAGELFF. The CDR3 nucleotides are TGTGCCAGCAGCTCCCCTAGACTAGCAGGGGCCGGGGAGCTGTTTTTT.

The V and J genes are TRBV11-2 and TRBJ1-1; possible D gene TRBD1, 6 bases. CDR1 and CDR2 from the germline V gene are SGHAT and FQNNGV. V was trimmed by 1 base and J by 1 base, leaving 13 bases between them. The CDR3 runs 16 residues. CDR3 DNA sequence: TGTGCCAGCAGCTTAGGGGTCGGGACAAAGAACACTGAAGCTTTCTTT. Its translation is CASSLGVGTKNTEAFF.

The V and J genes are TRBV5-1 and TRBJ1-2; D may be TRBD1 (6 bases). Trimming left V 0 bases short and J 0 bases short, with 9 bases between. Germline V gene lookup returns CDR1 SGHRS and CDR2 YFSETQ. The CDR3 is 15 amino acids. The CDR3 DNA follows: TGCGCCAGCAGCTTGGAGGGACATCCTAACTATGGCTACACCTTC. Protein product: CASSLEGHPNYGYTF.

This clone was seen a few times. The chain combines TRBV29-1 with TRBJ1-1; 7 bases line up with TRBD1. Looked up from germline, CDR1 is SQVTM and CDR2 is ANQGSEA. The ends lost 5 bases at V and 3 bases at J; junction bases unmatched: 0. The CDR3 has 11 residues. CDR3: CSVTGDTEAFF. For the CDR3, the DNA is TGCAGCGTTACAGGGGACACTGAAGCTTTCTTT.

This chain links TRBV15 with TRBJ2-3; D unresolved. V lost 3 bases and J 2 bases, leaving 6 bases between the germline ends. Per germline, CDR1 LNHNV and CDR2 YYDKDF (reference sequence). The CDR3 runs 13 residues. This CDR3 is CATSRQATDTQYF. In DNA, the CDR3 is TGTGCCACCAGCAGGCAGGCCACAGATACGCAGTATTTT.

The V gene is TRBV19, the J gene TRBJ1-4, with TRBD1 identical over 8 bases. The CDR3 consists of 14 residues. Looked up from germline, CDR1 is LNHDA and CDR2 is SQIVND (reference sequence). V trimming: 5 bases; J trimming: 4 bases; junction bases outside the gene matches: 3. The chain's CDR3 is CASSVDRGNEKLFF. CDR3 bases: TGTGCCAGTAGTGTCGACAGGGGTAATGAAAAACTGTTTTTT.

The chain's CDR3 is CASSVNGIRTDTQYF. The CDR3 DNA is TGTGCCAGCAGCGTAAACGGGATCCGCACAGATACGCAGTATTTT. V gene TRBV9 combines with J gene TRBJ2-3, with TRBD2 as a possible D gene (5 bases). CDR3 length: 15 residues. Trimming cost V 1 base and J 1 base, with 10 bases left between them. Per germline, CDR1 SGDLS and CDR2 YYNGEE.

The chain combines TRBV24-1 with TRBJ2-5, with TRBD1 matching over 9 bases. V trimming: 4 bases; J trimming: 5 bases; junction bases outside the gene matches: 7. This CDR3 has 15 amino acids. Germline assignment: CDR1 KGHDR and CDR2 SFDVKD. The DNA of the CDR3 is TGTGCCACCAGTGAGGGCACAGGGGGCTGGGAGACCCAGTACTTC. Encoded protein: CATSEGTGGWETQYF.

In this sample, this clone turned up a few times. The chain is built from TRBV5-8 and TRBJ2-7; tentative D call: TRBD2 (5 bases). There are 15 residues in the CDR3. Per the germline V gene, CDR1 is SGHTS and CDR2 is YDEGEE. V was pared by 4 bases and J by 2 bases, with 16 bases between. DNA of the CDR3: TGTGCCAGCAGCGCACTCCCACAACTAGCCTACGAGCAGTACTTC. Translation gives CASSALPQLAYEQYF.

J is TRBJ1-6 and V is TRBV29-1; D remains unclear. The CDR3 sequence is 13 residues long. Germline loops: CDR1 SQVTM, CDR2 ANQGSEA. V lost 4 bases, J lost 9 bases, and 13 bases lay in between. The CDR3 loop reads CSVVVGIGSPLHF. CDR3 DNA: TGCAGCGTTGTTGTCGGGATAGGTTCACCCCTCCACTTT.

There are a few counts of this clone. The rearrangement joins TRBV7-3 to TRBJ2-3, with D possibly TRBD2 on 6 matching bases. The germline V gene has CDR1 SGHTA and CDR2 FQGTGA. There are 16 residues in the CDR3. Trimming shortened V by 5 bases and J by 6 bases, and 21 bases separated the two germline ends. This CDR3 is CASSPQWPSSGDTQYF. The DNA for the CDR3 is TGTGCCAGCAGCCCCCAGTGGCCGTCGAGCGGGGATACGCAGTATTTT.

This clone has more than one count but fewer than ten. This chain uses TRBV27 with TRBJ1-2; 12 bases are a match to TRBD1. V trimming: 5 bases; J trimming: 6 bases; junction bases outside the gene matches: 4. CDR1 is MNHEY and CDR2 is SMNVEV in the germline V gene (reference sequence). CDR3 size: 14 residues. The CDR3 loop is CASSGDRGRDGYTF. The CDR3 nucleotides are TGTGCCAGCAGTGGGGACAGGGGGCGAGATGGCTACACCTTC.

The rearrangement joins TRBV6-5 to TRBJ2-5; tentatively, D is TRBD1 (6 bases). The germline V and J ends were trimmed by 6 bases and 2 bases, with 13 bases remaining between them. The germline gives CDR1 MNHEY, CDR2 SVGAGI. CDR3 length equals 14 residues. CDR3 sequence (DNA): TGTGCCAGCAGGCGAAGCCAGGGGCAAGAGACCCAGTACTTC. Protein sequence: CASRRSQGQETQYF.